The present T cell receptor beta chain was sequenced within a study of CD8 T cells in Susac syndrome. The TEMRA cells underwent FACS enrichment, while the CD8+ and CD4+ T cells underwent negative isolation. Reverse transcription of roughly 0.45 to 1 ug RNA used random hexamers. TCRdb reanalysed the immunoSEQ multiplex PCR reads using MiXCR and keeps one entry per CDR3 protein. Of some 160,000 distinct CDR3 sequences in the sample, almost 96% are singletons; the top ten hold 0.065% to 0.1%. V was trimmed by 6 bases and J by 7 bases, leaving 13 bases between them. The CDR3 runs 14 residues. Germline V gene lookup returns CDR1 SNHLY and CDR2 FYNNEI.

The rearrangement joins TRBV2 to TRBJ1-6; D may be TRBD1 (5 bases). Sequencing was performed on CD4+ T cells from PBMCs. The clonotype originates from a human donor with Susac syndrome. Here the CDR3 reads CASRMTVINSPLHF. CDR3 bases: TGTGCCAGCAGGATGACAGTAATAAATTCACCCCTCCACTTT.